This TCR beta chain is from a study of spatial heterogeneity in lung cancer (dated by TCRdb to between 2018 and 2020). Regarding the study in general: Beta-chain transcripts were consistently detected in greater numbers than alpha-chain transcripts, which likely reflected higher beta-chain transcript abundance. The study quantitatively compared TCR alpha and beta repertoires across multiple tumor regions, matched nontumor lung and blood in non-small cell lung cancer. Nonsynonymous mutation counts, determined by whole-exome sequencing of tumor tissue, were related to TCR repertoire features. At surgery, both alpha and beta chains were TCR-sequenced in some 220 tumor regions, 63 to 80 matched nontumor lung samples and 56 PBMC samples. In the raw uncorrected reads, each unique combination of TCR and UMI appeared more than ten times on average. Broader findings and caveats from the paper: Ubiquitous expanded tumor TCRs showed up in blood more often at tumor resection than at routine follow-up. Additional single-cell paired TCR alpha and beta sequencing was considered necessary to confirm, at a functional level, the hypothesis that regional TCRs recognize regional mutations.

The receptor library was made with 5' RACE. Sequencing used a NextSeq 500. To allow correction of PCR and sequencing errors, the TCR library protocol tagged every TCR cDNA molecule with a unique molecular identifier. The original methods were these. TCR identification, UMI-based error correction and CDR3 extraction were performed with Decombinator tools. Expanded TCRs were defined as those above a frequency of 2 per 1,000, corresponding to the top 1% of the tumor frequency distribution. Rényi diversity was computed with the R vegan package after subsampling each repertoire 100 times to 5,000 TCRs. To build CDR3 similarity networks, amino acid triplet string-kernel similarity was used, and CDR3s were connected when their pairwise similarity was above 0.82. Using fastp trimming at Q25 and MiXCR clonotype assembly, TCRdb reanalyzed the public sequencing data and kept in-frame beta chains. Identical CDR3 protein sequences are pooled into one entry, listed with their most common genes and DNA. The V and J calls, along with clone size, are taken from TCRdb and not from the paper's own processing. This sample holds approximately 52,000 distinct CDR3 sequences; under 7.5% were observed only once. The ten largest clones take up 2.5% to 3% of the sample.

This specimen's time point label, interpreted: sample taken at primary tumor resection. Whole RNA extracted from tumor and nontumor lung tissue, or from cryopreserved PBMC samples, was used for TCR sequencing without cell sorting. Samples were obtained from about 69 patients with early-stage, untreated non-small cell lung cancer from the lung TRACERx cohort. Only patients with enough RNA available from two or more tumor regions were chosen for TCR sequencing. Including cysteine and phenylalanine, the CDR3 has 15 amino acids. Only the CDR3 portion is preserved as DNA: 45 bases, with reading frame beginning at the first base. V lost 6 bases and J lost 7 bases, and the count of bases not matched to a germline gene is 15. Via the germline V gene, CDR1 is MNHEY and CDR2 SVGEGT. This clonotype was counted many times. It lacks a known antigen. Nothing much larger sits one base from this clone, and base qualities are not available.

The TCR was taken from a female donor with early-stage non-small cell lung cancer. This specimen was PBMCs, taken at surgery. The rearranged chain carries TRBV6-2 or TRBV6-3 and TRBJ2-7; 7 middle bases align to TRBD2. The CDR3 amino acid sequence is: CASSSIGRGSKEQYF. The nucleotide sequence reads as follows: TGTGCCAGCAGCTCCATTGGGAGGGGATCGAAGGAGCAGTACTTC.